This paragraph covers one T cell receptor beta chain sequence. The V gene's germline CDR1 is MDHEN and CDR2 SYDVKM. The CDR3 is 13 amino acids. Trimming cost V 3 bases and J 2 bases, with 4 bases left between them. The source of the sample is a study of CD8 T cells in Susac syndrome. An amount of RNA that ranged from roughly 0.45 to 1 ug was reverse transcribed with random hexamers. TCRdb called the immunoSEQ multiplex PCR reads again in MiXCR, with one record for every CDR3 protein. The table has 95,000 to 150,000 distinct CDR3 sequences, around 94% seen once; the top ten hold just over 0.095%. This rearrangement joins TRBV28 to TRBJ2-2; D is undetermined. Sequenced: CD4+ T cells from PBMCs. This sequence originates from a human donor in good health. The CDR3 sequence: CASSFSNTGELFF. CDR3 nucleotides: TGTGCCAGCAGTTTCTCTAACACCGGGGAGCTGTTTTTT.